These 19 T cell receptor beta chains came from one sample sequenced in a study of cytomegalovirus exposure and HLA in healthy donors. PCR was performed using 60 Vbeta and 13 Jbeta primers. The method was immunoSEQ multiplex PCR; TCRdb's version includes in-frame clones alone and lacks a portion of them. The repertoire includes roughly 160,000 clones, 60% to 80% of them detected once, and about 14% sits in the top ten. Sequencing was carried out using PBMCs. The receptors originated from a man aged 50 or older in good health and CMV-seropositive.

The DNA of the CDR3 is TGTGCCAGCAGCGACCCCGCCCAGGGGACAGGGGGGAACGAGCAGTACTTC. It codes for CASSDPAQGTGGNEQYF. This sequence joins TRBV11-2 and TRBJ2-7, with 11 bases that match TRBD1. V lost 5 bases to trimming and J lost 5 bases; unmatched junction nucleotides: 14. Per germline, CDR1 SGHAT and CDR2 FQNNGV. The CDR3 runs to 17 residues.

The genes are TRBV6-1 and TRBJ1-5; a weak D match, TRBD1 (5 bases). CDR3 length equals 15 residues. The ends were cut back, 7 bases at V and 0 bases at J, with 13 bases in the middle. Looked up from germline, CDR1 is MNHNS and CDR2 is SASEGT. In DNA form, the CDR3 reads TGTGCCAGCACCCTCGACAGATATAGCAATCAGCCCCAGCATTTT. This translates into CASTLDRYSNQPQHF.

This clone was detected once. This chain connects TRBV25-1 to TRBJ2-7, with D perhaps TRBD1 (6 bases). Germline values: CDR1 MGHDK, CDR2 SYGVNS. V was clipped by 2 bases and J by 4 bases, with 15 bases between them. This CDR3 region has 15 residues. The CDR3 loop is CASSEGQGKHYEQYF. In nucleotides, the CDR3 is TGTGCCAGCAGTGAAGGGCAGGGGAAGCATTACGAGCAGTACTTC.

V usage is TRBV4-1 and J usage is TRBJ2-3; 8 bases fit TRBD2. V lost 4 bases to trimming and J lost 3 bases; unmatched junction nucleotides: 9. Germline loops: CDR1 MGHRA, CDR2 YSYEKL. CDR3 length: 16 residues. CDR3 nucleotides: TGCGCCAGCAGCCCCCCGAGCGGGGGAGGGACAGATACGCAGTATTTT. Its translation is CASSPPSGGGTDTQYF.

This chain joins TRBV5-6 and TRBJ1-6; 9 bases map to TRBD1. The CDR3 loop spans 16 amino acids. Germline V CDR1 and CDR2: SGHDT, YYEEEE. The ends lost 4 bases at V and 7 bases at J; junction bases unmatched: 9. The CDR3 loop reads CASSIYGTGMNSPLHF. The CDR3 DNA reads TGTGCCAGCAGCATCTACGGGACAGGGATGAATTCACCCCTCCACTTT.

V and J are TRBV29-1 and TRBJ2-2; 11 nucleotides agree with TRBD1. The CDR3 is 14 amino acids. The ends lost 4 bases at V and 5 bases at J; junction bases unmatched: 3. Germline lookup yields CDR1 SQVTM and CDR2 ANQGSEA. The CDR3 here is CSVGDRGYTGELFF. The CDR3 nucleotides are TGCAGCGTTGGGGACAGGGGGTATACCGGGGAGCTGTTTTTT.

The V call is TRBV29-1, the J call TRBJ1-2; 10 bases match TRBD1. Germline lookup yields CDR1 SQVTM and CDR2 ANQGSEA. The CDR3 consists of 13 residues. Trimming took 5 bases from V and 6 from J; bases not matched to a gene: 6. CDR3 sequence (DNA): TGCAGCGTTAAAGGAGGGACAGGGGATGGCTACACCTTC. It yields the protein CSVKGGTGDGYTF.

The J gene is TRBJ1-2, the V gene TRBV30; D remains unclear. Germline V gene sequence: CDR1 GTSNPN, CDR2 SVGIG (reference sequence). V was cut by 4 bases and J by 1 base, with 4 bases left in between. The CDR3 is made up of 11 amino acids. The CDR3: CAWTFNYGYTF. Written as DNA, the CDR3 is TGTGCCTGGACATTTAACTATGGCTACACCTTC.

V gene TRBV28 combines with J gene TRBJ1-2; D remains ambiguous. This CDR3 region has 14 residues. Per the germline V gene, CDR1 is MDHEN and CDR2 is SYDVKM. V was pared by 2 bases and J by 1 base, with 8 bases between. CDR3 amino acids: CASSLEAGNYGYTF. In DNA form, the CDR3 reads TGTGCCAGCAGTTTAGAGGCGGGTAACTATGGCTACACCTTC.

The chain couples TRBV4-3 to TRBJ2-3, with TRBD2 matching over 14 bases. The CDR3 covers 19 residues. Germline trimming cut 2 bases from V and 2 bases from J; bases unmatched to any gene: 9. Germline V gene sequence: CDR1 LGHNA, CDR2 YSLEER. CDR3: CASSQRPRLAGGSTDTQYF. The CDR3 DNA reads as TGCGCCAGCAGCCAACGGCCCCGACTAGCGGGGGGGTCCACAGATACGCAGTATTTT.

A single count supports this clone. One end of the junction fails to match germline, which may point to a read error. This chain uses TRBV30 with TRBJ1-2, with D unresolved. This CDR3 has 13 amino acids. CDR1 and CDR2 from the germline V gene are GTSNPN and SVGIG (reference sequence). The CDR3 bases are TGCTCCTATATACGGGTGTCCAACTATGGCTACACCTTC. This translates into CSYIRVSNYGYTF.

The genes are TRBV27 and TRBJ1-1; the match to TRBD1 covers 7 bases. V gave up 5 bases and J gave up 1 base; unmatched junction bases: 4. Germline CDR1 reads MNHEY; CDR2 reads SMNVEV (reference sequence). This CDR3 contains 14 residues. CDR3 sequence reads: CASSKTGRNTEAFF. The CDR3 nucleotides are TGTGCCAGCAGTAAGACAGGGAGGAACACTGAAGCTTTCTTT.

This chain connects TRBV2 to TRBJ1-6; the match to TRBD1 covers 7 bases. The CDR3 runs to 15 residues. Germline V lookup: CDR1 SNHLY, CDR2 FYNNEI. Germline trimming cut 9 bases from V and 6 bases from J; bases unmatched to any gene: 11. The CDR3 DNA is TGTGCCAGTTTGGACAGGATAGAGTTTAATTCACCCCTCCACTTT. Translation gives CASLDRIEFNSPLHF.

V is TRBV11-2 and J is TRBJ1-2; D not certain. CDR1 is SGHAT, CDR2 FQNNGV, per germline. The CDR3 contains 16 residues. Trimming pared 2 bases from V and 4 bases from J, leaving 17 bases between. The CDR3, as DNA: TGTGCCAGCAGCTTATTTTCCCATGGCAATTTCTATGGCTACACCTTC. Its translation: CASSLFSHGNFYGYTF.

V usage is TRBV5-6 and J usage is TRBJ2-7; 10 bases match TRBD1. Germline-derived CDR1 and CDR2 are SGHDT and YYEEEE. Trimming took 7 bases from V and 3 from J; bases not matched to a gene: 7. The length of the CDR3 is 14 residues. The CDR3 nucleotides are TGTGCCAGCGGAACCGGGACAGGGGACTACGAGCAGTACTTC. Protein sequence: CASGTGTGDYEQYF.

This sequence joins TRBV5-1 and TRBJ2-5, with D possibly matching TRBD2 (6 bases). Per the germline V gene, CDR1 is SGHRS and CDR2 is YFSETQ. The CDR3 spans 15 residues. V lost 7 bases and J lost 5, with 21 bases in between. CDR3 region: CASGSGLEGGETQYF. The CDR3 DNA is TGCGCCAGCGGCTCGGGTCTTGAGGGAGGCGAGACCCAGTACTTC. The full variable domain, rest sourced from reference TRBV5-1 and TRBJ2-5, is KAGVTQTPRYLIKTRGQQVTLSCSPISGHRSVSWYQQTPGQGLQFLFEYFSETQRNKGNFPGRFSGRQFSNSRSEMNVSTLELGDSALYLCASGSGLEGGETQYFGPGTRLLVL.

The genes are TRBV7-3 and TRBJ2-7, with 7 bases lining up with TRBD1. The V gene end was trimmed by 5 bases and the J gene end by 3 bases; junction bases not matched to a gene: 10. This CDR3 comprises 15 residues. Germline CDR1 and CDR2: SGHTA and FQGTGA. CDR3 coding DNA: TGTGCCAGCAGCGAATGGACAGGCGGTAACTACGAGCAGTACTTC. The encoded protein is CASSEWTGGNYEQYF.

This clone was observed once. This sequence joins TRBV19 and TRBJ1-5, with TRBD1 as a possible D gene (5 bases). CDR3 length: 12 amino acids. Germline CDR1 and CDR2: LNHDA and SQIVND (reference sequence). The V end lost 4 bases, the J end lost 9 bases, and 10 bases lay between the germline ends. The CDR3 nucleotides read TGTGCCAGTAGTAACCTTCAGGGGCCCCAGCATTTT. Translating it yields CASSNLQGPQHF.

The rearrangement links TRBV10-3 to TRBJ1-6; TRBD1 agrees at 9 bases. Germline values: CDR1 ENHRY, CDR2 SYGVKD. This CDR3 spans 16 amino acids. V gave up 0 bases and J gave up 7 bases; unmatched junction bases: 4. This chain's CDR3 is CAISESRTGENSPLHF. The CDR3 bases are TGTGCCATCAGTGAGTCAAGGACAGGGGAGAATTCACCCCTCCACTTT.